What follows are 19 T cell receptor beta chains derived from one specimen sequenced in a study of human T cells and chemical hapten exposure. TCRdb reanalysed the RACE reads using MiXCR and keeps one entry per CDR3 protein. This sample yields about 130,000 distinct CDR3 sequences, of which around 8.2% are seen a single time; approximately 2% belongs to the top ten. Regarding time point: healthy volunteer bleed at 2 weeks. It was from unfractionated whole blood that total RNA was extracted. Source material: whole blood. These receptors were obtained from a male donor in good health. Some clones in this sample may be carry-over from other donors' samples.

In this sample, this clonotype turned up a few times. The chain uses TRBV5-1 and TRBJ2-2; TRBD2 aligns across 9 bases. The V and J ends lost 1 base and 6 bases, in that order; junction bases with no gene match: 7. The germline gives CDR1 SGHRS, CDR2 YFSETQ. This CDR3 contains 16 residues. Here the CDR3 DNA reads TGCGCCAGCAGCTTGTCGGGACTAGCTGGTTCCGGGGAGCTGTTTTTT. Translated, it gives CASSLSGLAGSGELFF. The full variable domain, its missing parts supplied by reference TRBV5-1 and TRBJ2-2, is KAGVTQTPRYLIKTRGQQVTLSCSPISGHRSVSWYQQTPGQGLQFLFEYFSETQRNKGNFPGRFSGRQFSNSRSEMNVSTLELGDSALYLCASSLSGLAGSGELFFGEGSRLTVL.

In its sample, this clonotype was seen a few times. The chain links TRBV23-1 to TRBJ2-2; tentatively, D is TRBD1 or TRBD2 (5 bases each). TRBV23-1 is placed among ORFs of uncertain function. Trimming cost V 0 bases and J 11 bases, with 19 bases left between them. This CDR3 region has 16 residues. The CDR3 bases are TGCGCCAGCAGTCAATCTCTGGCCGGGGCAGGTCGCGAGCTGTTTTTT. Its translation is CASSQSLAGAGRELFF.

This clonotype was counted at least ten times. This chain uses TRBV12-3 or TRBV12-4 with TRBJ2-3; TRBD2 agrees at 7 bases. The CDR3 contains 15 residues. After removal of 5 bases from V and 0 bases from J, the junction contained 5 bases not matched to a gene. The CDR3 is CASSRLAPSTDTQYF. CDR3 coding DNA: TGTGCCAGCAGTAGACTAGCTCCTAGCACAGATACGCAGTATTTT.

This clonotype was counted a few times. This rearrangement joins TRBV7-2 to TRBJ2-7; perhaps TRBD2 as D (5 bases). The CDR3 is made up of 16 amino acids. The V end lost 1 base, the J end lost 3 bases, and 16 bases lay between the germline ends. CDR1 SGHTA and CDR2 FQGNSA come from the germline V gene. CDR3 region: CASSLVAGYSNYEQYF. The CDR3 nucleotides are TGTGCCAGCAGCTTAGTCGCGGGTTACAGTAACTACGAGCAGTACTTC.

CDR3 sequence (DNA): TGTGCCAGCGGGATTGGCTCTAGCTCCTACAATGAGCAGTTCTTC. Protein: CASGIGSSSYNEQFF. V and J are TRBV6-6 and TRBJ2-1; no clear D gene. Deletions cut 8 bases from V and 0 bases from J, with 14 bases between. Germline CDR1 reads MNHNY; CDR2 reads SVGAGI (reference sequence). The CDR3 contains 15 residues.

V usage is TRBV6-2 or TRBV6-3 and J usage is TRBJ2-2; D tentatively reads TRBD1 or TRBD2 (5 bases each). The CDR3 runs 18 residues. The V and J ends lost 3 bases and 4 bases respectively, with 21 bases between them. Germline V lookup: CDR1 MNHEY, CDR2 SVGEGT. In nucleotides, the CDR3 is TGTGCCAGCAGTTATGGCGGAACATCAAAGGGGAGCACCGGGGAGCTGTTTTTT. Protein sequence: CASSYGGTSKGSTGELFF.

The sample holds many counts of this clonotype. The V gene is TRBV12-3 or TRBV12-4, the J gene TRBJ2-5; 8 positions agree with TRBD1. The CDR3 has 11 amino acids. After removal of 7 bases from V and 7 bases from J, the junction contained 2 bases not matched to a gene. The CDR3 nucleotides are TGTGCCAGCACAGGGGGCCTGACCCAGTACTTC. Its protein is CASTGGLTQYF.

This rearrangement joins TRBV14 to TRBJ2-1; TRBD2 matches at 9 bases. The V and J ends lost 2 bases and 10 bases, in that order; junction bases with no gene match: 3. The CDR3 has 13 residues. CDR1 and CDR2 from the germline V gene are SGHDN and FVKESK. The CDR3 bases are TGTGCCAGCAGCCAAATTAGCGGGAGAGAGCAGTTCTTC. Its translation: CASSQISGREQFF. Complete variable domain (other parts from reference TRBV14 and TRBJ2-1): EAGVTQFPSHSVIEKGQTVTLRCDPISGHDNLYWYRRVMGKEIKFLLHFVKESKQDESGMPNNRFLAERTGGTYSTLKVQPAELEDSGVYFCASSQISGREQFFGPGTRLTVL.

This clonotype occurred many times. The V call is TRBV9, the J call TRBJ2-5; D is unresolved. This CDR3 spans 14 amino acids. The ends were cut back, 0 bases at V and 4 bases at J, with 10 bases in the middle. Germline V gives CDR1 SGDLS, CDR2 YYNGEE. CDR3: CASSVGGGSETQYF. The CDR3 DNA reads TGTGCCAGCAGCGTAGGAGGCGGTTCAGAGACCCAGTACTTC. The full variable domain, its missing parts supplied by reference TRBV9 and TRBJ2-5, is DSGVTQTPKHLITATGQRVTLRCSPRSGDLSVYWYQQSLDQGLQFLIQYYNGEERAKGNILERFSAQQFPDLHSELNLSSLELGDSALYFCASSVGGGSETQYFGPGTRLLVL.

The chain recombines TRBV9 with TRBJ2-5, with 8 bases identical to TRBD1. V lost 3 bases, J lost 2 bases, and 9 bases stayed unmatched. This CDR3 spans 16 amino acids. Germline CDR1 and CDR2: SGDLS and YYNGEE. The CDR3 nucleotides read TGTGCCAGCAGCGCGACAGGGGCCACGACTCAAGAGACCCAGTACTTC. Amino acids: CASSATGATTQETQYF.

This clonotype came up a few times. The rearrangement links TRBV19 to TRBJ2-2; 7 positions agree with TRBD1. This CDR3 contains 15 residues. The germline V gene encodes CDR1 LNHDA and CDR2 SQIVND (reference sequence). The V and J ends lost 6 bases and 4 bases, in that order; junction bases with no gene match: 8. CDR3 amino acids: CASSPTGWGTGELFF. Written as DNA, the CDR3 is TGTGCCAGTAGCCCGACAGGGTGGGGCACCGGGGAGCTGTTTTTT.

This clonotype was counted at least ten times. The chain has TRBV30 and TRBJ1-2; possible D gene TRBD1, 5 bases. The CDR3 runs 14 residues. Deletions cut 0 bases from V and 5 bases from J, with 13 bases between. From germline, CDR1 is GTSNPN and CDR2 SVGIG (reference sequence). CDR3 nucleotide sequence: TGTGCCTGGAGTGTCGGCGCAGGACATTATGGCTACACCTTC. Amino acids: CAWSVGAGHYGYTF. The full variable domain, its missing parts supplied by reference TRBV30 and TRBJ1-2, is SQTIHQWPATLVQPVGSPLSLECTVEGTSNPNLYWYRQAAGRGLQLLFYSVGIGQISSEVPQNLSASRPQDRQFILSSKKLLLSDSGFYLCAWSVGAGHYGYTFGSGTRLTVV.

The CDR3 sequence: CASSLLSGGSSGANVLTF. CDR3 nucleotide sequence: TGTGCCAGCAGTTTATTGTCAGGGGGAAGTTCTGGGGCCAACGTCCTGACTTTC. V and J are TRBV27 and TRBJ2-6; 7 bases line up with TRBD1. From germline, CDR1 is MNHEY and CDR2 SMNVEV (reference sequence). Trimming took 1 base from V and 1 from J; bases not matched to a gene: 7. The CDR3 covers 18 residues. The variable domain in full, with the rest retrieved from reference TRBV27 and TRBJ2-6, is EAQVTQNPRYLITVTGKKLTVTCSQNMNHEYMSWYRQDPGLGLRQIYYSMNVEVTDKGDVPEGYKVSRKEKRNFPLILESPSPNQTSLYFCASSLLSGGSSGANVLTFGAGSRLTVL.

This clonotype was observed a few times. The V and J genes are TRBV7-9 and TRBJ2-1; perhaps TRBD2 as D (5 bases). Germline CDR1 is SEHNR and CDR2 is FQNEAQ (reference sequence). The CDR3 runs to 15 residues. V was cut by 6 bases and J by 0 bases, with 12 bases left in between. CDR3 amino acids: CASRGEGSSYNEQFF. The DNA of the CDR3 is TGTGCCAGCAGGGGCGAGGGAAGCTCCTACAATGAGCAGTTCTTC.

This clonotype came up a few times. The chain couples TRBV7-9 to TRBJ1-4; D call uncertain. Germline V CDR1 and CDR2: SEHNR, FQNEAQ (reference sequence). The CDR3 is 16 amino acids. The V gene lost 3 bases and the J gene lost 6 bases, with 17 bases spanning the gap. CDR3 region: CASSFSQAGVDEKLFF. The CDR3 region has the DNA TGTGCCAGCAGCTTCTCGCAGGCTGGGGTGGATGAAAAACTGTTTTTT.

This clonotype was seen only a few times. This chain's CDR3 is CASSYSGGLNQPQHF. The CDR3 region has the DNA TGTGCCAGCAGTTACTCGGGGGGCTTAAATCAGCCCCAGCATTTT. The chain carries TRBV6-5 and TRBJ1-5; D may be TRBD1 (6 bases). Germline V gene data show CDR1 as MNHEY and CDR2 as SVGAGI. V lost 0 bases and J lost 4, with 10 bases in between. This CDR3 spans 15 amino acids.

In this sample, this clonotype turned up many times. The chain has TRBV2 and TRBJ1-5; 8 nucleotides agree with TRBD1. This CDR3 spans 15 amino acids. The trim removed 4 bases at V and 6 bases at J, leaving 8 bases unmatched. CDR1 is SNHLY and CDR2 is FYNNEI in the germline V gene. This CDR3 is CASSASGTGGQPQHF. The CDR3, as DNA: TGTGCCAGCAGTGCATCAGGGACAGGTGGTCAGCCCCAGCATTTT.

This clonotype was observed a few times. This chain joins TRBV6-5 and TRBJ2-1; no definite D call. V lost 1 base and J 5 bases, leaving 9 bases between the germline ends. This CDR3 spans 14 amino acids. Per the germline V gene, CDR1 is MNHEY and CDR2 is SVGAGI. CDR3 DNA sequence: TGTGCCAGCAGTTACTTAAGCTGGGACAATGAGCAGTTCTTC. Translated: CASSYLSWDNEQFF.

There are many counts of this clonotype. V usage is TRBV20-1 and J usage is TRBJ1-4; 8 bases fit TRBD1. The junction had 7 bases not matched to a gene; V was cut back by 6 bases and J by 7 bases. Germline V lookup: CDR1 DFQATT, CDR2 SNEGSKA (reference sequence). There are 13 residues in the CDR3. The CDR3 nucleotides read TGCAGTGCCAGACAGGGGAGCATTGAAAAACTGTTTTTT. Amino acid sequence: CSARQGSIEKLFF.